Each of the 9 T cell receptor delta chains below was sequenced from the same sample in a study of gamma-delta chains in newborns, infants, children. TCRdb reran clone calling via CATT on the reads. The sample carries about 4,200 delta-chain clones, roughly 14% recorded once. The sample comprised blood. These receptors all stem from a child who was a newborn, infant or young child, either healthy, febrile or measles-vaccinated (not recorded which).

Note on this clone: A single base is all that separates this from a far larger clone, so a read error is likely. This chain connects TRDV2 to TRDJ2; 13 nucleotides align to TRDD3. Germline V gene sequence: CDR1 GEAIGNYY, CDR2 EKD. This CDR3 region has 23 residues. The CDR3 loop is CACDTCFTVLGDTTPTLTAQPFF. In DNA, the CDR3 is TGTGCCTGTGACACCTGCTTTACCGTACTGGGGGATACGACTCCTACTTTGACAGCACAACCCTTCTTT.

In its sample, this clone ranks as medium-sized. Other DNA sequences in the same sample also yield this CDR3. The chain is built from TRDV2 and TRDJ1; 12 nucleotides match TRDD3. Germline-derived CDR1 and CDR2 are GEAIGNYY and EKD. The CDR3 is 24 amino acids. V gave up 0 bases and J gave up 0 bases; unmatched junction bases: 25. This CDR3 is CACDTVVSRGLGDTLGSHTDKLIF. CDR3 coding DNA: TGTGCCTGTGACACCGTCGTTTCTCGAGGTCTGGGGGATACGTTGGGAAGTCACACCGATAAACTCATCTTT.

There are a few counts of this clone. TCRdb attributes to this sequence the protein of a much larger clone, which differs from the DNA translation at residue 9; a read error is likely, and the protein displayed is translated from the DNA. CDR3 protein: CACDQLGGNSWDTRQMFF. The CDR3 nucleotides are TGTGCCTGTGATCAACTGGGGGGCAACTCCTGGGACACCCGACAGATGTTTTTC. The rearrangement uses TRDV2 and TRDJ3; 8 bases align to TRDD3. The CDR3 runs 18 residues. Germline V gene sequence: CDR1 GEAIGNYY, CDR2 EKD. V shed 4 bases and J 0 bases; nucleotides not matched to a gene: 7.

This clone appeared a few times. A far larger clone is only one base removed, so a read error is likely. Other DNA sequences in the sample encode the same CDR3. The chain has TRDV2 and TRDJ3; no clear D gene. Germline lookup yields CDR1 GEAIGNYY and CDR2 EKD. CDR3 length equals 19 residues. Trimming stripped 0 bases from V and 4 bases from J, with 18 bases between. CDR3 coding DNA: TGTGCCTGTGACACCTTACTGCAACTGAGCTCTTGGGACACCCGACAGATGTTTTTC. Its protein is CACDTLLQLSSWDTRQMFF.

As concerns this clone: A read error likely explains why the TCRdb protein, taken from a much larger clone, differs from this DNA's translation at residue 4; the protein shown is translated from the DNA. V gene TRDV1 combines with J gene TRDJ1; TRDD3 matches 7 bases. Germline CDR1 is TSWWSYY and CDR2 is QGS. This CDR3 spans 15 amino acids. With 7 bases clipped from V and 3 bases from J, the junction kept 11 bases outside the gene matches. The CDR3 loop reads CALEDPPGGPDKLIF. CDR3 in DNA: TGTGCTCTTGAGGATCCCCCTGGGGGTCCCGATAAACTCATCTTT.

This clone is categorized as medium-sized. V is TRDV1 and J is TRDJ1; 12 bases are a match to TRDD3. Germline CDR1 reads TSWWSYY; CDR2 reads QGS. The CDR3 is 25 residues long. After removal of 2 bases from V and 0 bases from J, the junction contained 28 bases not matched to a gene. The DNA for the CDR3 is TGTGCTCTTGGGGAAGTTATCCCTACAGGGTACTGGGGGATACCCTACCTTACAGACACCGATAAACTCATCTTT. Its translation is CALGEVIPTGYWGIPYLTDTDKLIF.

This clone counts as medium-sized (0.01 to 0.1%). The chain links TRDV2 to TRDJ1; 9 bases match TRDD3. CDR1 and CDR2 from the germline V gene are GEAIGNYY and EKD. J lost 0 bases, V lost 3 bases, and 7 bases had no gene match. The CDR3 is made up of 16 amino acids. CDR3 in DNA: TGTGCCTGTGACGCACTGGGGGACGAGTACACCGATAAACTCATCTTT. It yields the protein CACDALGDEYTDKLIF.

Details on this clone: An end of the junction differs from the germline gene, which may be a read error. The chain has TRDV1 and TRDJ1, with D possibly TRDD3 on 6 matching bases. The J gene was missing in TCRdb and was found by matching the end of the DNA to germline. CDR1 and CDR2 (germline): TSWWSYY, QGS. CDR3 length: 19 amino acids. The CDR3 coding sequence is TGTGCTATTGGGGGTCGCTTATGTGCCACCCCTGACTGGACCGATAAACTCATCTTT. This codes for CAIGGRLCATPDWTDKLIF.

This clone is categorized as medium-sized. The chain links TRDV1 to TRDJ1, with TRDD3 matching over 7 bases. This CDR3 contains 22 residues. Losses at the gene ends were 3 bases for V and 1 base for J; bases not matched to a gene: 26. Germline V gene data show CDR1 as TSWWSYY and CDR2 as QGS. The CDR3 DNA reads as TGTGCTCTTGGGGAGGTCGGGATCGTAAAGTACTGGGGTTTCAGAGGCACCGATAAACTCATCTTT. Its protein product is CALGEVGIVKYWGFRGTDKLIF.